The rows below give T cell receptor beta chains drawn from one sample of a study of CXCR3-negative and CXCR3-positive naive CD8 T cells. TCRdb reprocessed the 5' RACE reads, with one entry per CDR3 protein and no DNA. The sample totals some 99,000 distinct CDR3 sequences. The sample taken for sequencing was naive CXCR3+ CD8+ T cells from blood. The receptor set was obtained from a human donor in good health. Some clones in this sample may be carry-over from other donors' samples. CDR3s include the opening cysteine and the closing phenylalanine or tryptophan.

v_gene: TRBV14
j_gene: TRBJ2-7
CDR3aa: CASSQDLIGQGAYEQYF

v_gene: TRBV7-6
j_gene: TRBJ1-4
CDR3aa: CVSSLAVGTGLNEKLFF

v_gene: TRBV14
j_gene: TRBJ2-1
CDR3aa: CASVPLGQEWDEQFF

v_gene: TRBV7-9
j_gene: TRBJ2-1
CDR3aa: CASSLMDYGHNEQFF

v_gene: TRBV3-1
j_gene: TRBJ2-1
CDR3aa: CASSPGLADYNEQFF

v_gene: TRBV5-1
j_gene: TRBJ1-4
CDR3aa: CASAAESATNEKLFF

v_gene: TRBV7-9
j_gene: TRBJ2-5
CDR3aa: CASSPRDQEAETQYF

v_gene: TRBV7-8
j_gene: TRBJ1-6
CDR3aa: CASSPDINVGSPLHF

v_gene: TRBV7-9
j_gene: TRBJ2-5
CDR3aa: CASSLARGAQETQYF

v_gene: TRBV28
j_gene: TRBJ1-2
CDR3aa: CASSAPADGYTF

v_gene: TRBV7-9
j_gene: TRBJ2-1
CDR3aa: CASTLFTGLEQFF

v_gene: TRBV11-2
j_gene: TRBJ2-5
CDR3aa: CASSEGTGGSEETQYF

v_gene: TRBV6-2/TRBV6-3
j_gene: TRBJ2-2
CDR3aa: CASNVRSVMTGELFF

v_gene: TRBV14
j_gene: TRBJ2-7
CDR3aa: CASSYDTSYEQYF

v_gene: TRBV10-3
j_gene: TRBJ2-7
CDR3aa: CAISENSVAEQYF